The 30 T cell receptor beta chains below all came from one sample that was sequenced in a study of T cells in Graves' hyperthyroidism and ophthalmopathy. RNA transcripts provided the source from which TCR beta CDR3 regions were amplified. HTBI primers were used for first-round RT-PCR of the TCR CDR3. TCRdb passed the multiplex PCR reads through MiXCR, listing each CDR3 protein once. The top ten hold 12% of the sample, which has 620,000 or so distinct CDR3 sequences, roughly 14% seen once. The material sequenced was blood. The receptors stem from a woman aged 50 to 60 with Graves' ophthalmopathy.

This clonotype was counted at least ten times. The chain employs TRBV2 and TRBJ2-1; TRBD2 aligns across 9 bases. Germline V lookup: CDR1 SNHLY, CDR2 FYNNEI. The CDR3 runs to 13 residues. Trimming took 6 bases from V and 9 from J; bases not matched to a gene: 6. The CDR3 sequence is CASRSGLAAEQFF. CDR3 bases: TGTGCCAGCAGGTCGGGACTAGCCGCTGAGCAGTTCTTC. Complete variable domain (other parts from reference TRBV2 and TRBJ2-1): EPEVTQTPSHQVTQMGQEVILRCVPISNHLYFYWYRQILGQKVEFLVSFYNNEISEKSEIFDDQFSVERPDGSNFTLKIRSTKLEDSAMYFCASRSGLAAEQFFGPGTRLTVL.

This clonotype has a handful of counts. This sequence may be a read error, since a much larger clone differs from it by one base. The chain combines TRBV20-1 with TRBJ2-1; D may match TRBD1 or TRBD2 (5 bases each). CDR3 length: 14 amino acids. Germline CDR1 is DFQATT and CDR2 is SNEGSKA (reference sequence). Trimming removed 5 bases from V and 7 bases from J, with 18 bases in between. CDR3 nucleotide sequence: TGCAGTGCTCGGCGGCCGGGACCTCTGAATGAGCAGTTCTTC. Residues: CSARRPGPLNEQFF.

This clonotype was seen repeatedly, ten times or more. This chain uses TRBV28 with TRBJ2-7; tentatively, D is TRBD2 (6 bases). Trimming cost V 3 bases and J 3 bases, with 15 bases left between them. The CDR3 runs to 15 residues. Per germline, CDR1 MDHEN and CDR2 SYDVKM. The CDR3 protein is CASSFFGGRYYEQYF. CDR3 nucleotide sequence: TGTGCCAGCAGTTTTTTCGGGGGACGATACTACGAGCAGTACTTC.

This clonotype has only a few counts. This chain joins TRBV19 and TRBJ1-2; perhaps TRBD1 as D (6 bases). Germline V gene data show CDR1 as LNHDA and CDR2 as SQIVND (reference sequence). The CDR3 length is 16 residues. V lost 0 bases and J lost 5, with 16 bases in between. Here the CDR3 DNA reads TGTGCCAGTAGTATAGATCGTAGCCACAGGGAATATGGCTACACCTTC. The encoded protein is CASSIDRSHREYGYTF. Combining the CDR3 with reference TRBV19 and TRBJ1-2 gives the whole variable domain DGGITQSPKYLFRKEGQNVTLSCEQNLNHDAMYWYRQDPGQGLRLIYYSQIVNDFQKGDIAEGYSVSREKKESFPLTVTSAQKNPTAFYLCASSIDRSHREYGYTFGSGTRLTVV.

This clonotype was found many times. V gene TRBV4-3 combines with J gene TRBJ1-1, with D unresolved. This CDR3 comprises 14 residues. CDR1 LGHNA and CDR2 YSLEER come from the germline V gene. The germline V and J ends were trimmed by 0 bases and 1 base, with 6 bases remaining between them. The CDR3 sequence is CASSQDPRNTEAFF. CDR3 DNA sequence: TGCGCCAGCAGCCAAGATCCGCGGAACACTGAAGCTTTCTTT.

This clonotype has a handful of counts. The chain recombines TRBV10-3 with TRBJ2-1; weak D call: TRBD2 (7 bases). The germline V gene has CDR1 ENHRY and CDR2 SYGVKD. The CDR3 extends over 20 amino acids. V was clipped by 7 bases and J by 2 bases, with 30 bases between them. CDR3 sequence: CAIISNRGASGGEAYNEQFF. In nucleotides, the CDR3 is TGTGCCATCATCTCAAACCGGGGGGCTAGCGGAGGGGAGGCCTACAATGAGCAGTTCTTC.

This clonotype was seen at least ten times. This CDR3 is CASTPRQGAGDTEAFF. The CDR3, as DNA: TGTGCCAGCACCCCCAGGCAGGGGGCTGGGGACACTGAAGCTTTCTTT. The chain couples TRBV27 to TRBJ1-1, with 8 bases identical to TRBD1. The CDR3 sequence is 16 residues long. Germline V gene lookup returns CDR1 MNHEY and CDR2 SMNVEV (reference sequence). With V trimmed by 7 bases and J by 3 bases, 13 bases remained unmatched.

This clonotype has just a few counts. The chain links TRBV6-1 to TRBJ2-5, with D unclear. The germline gives CDR1 MNHNS, CDR2 SASEGT. V gave up 5 bases and J gave up 7 bases, with 8 bases separating them. This CDR3 contains 11 residues. CDR3: CASSSPGTQYF. The CDR3 DNA reads as TGTGCCAGCAGTTCACCGGGGACCCAGTACTTC.

This clonotype was seen ten or more times. V is TRBV6-5 and J is TRBJ2-1; 8 bases map to TRBD1. The germline CDR1 and CDR2 sequences are MNHEY and SVGAGI. The CDR3 spans 15 residues. V shed 2 bases, J shed 7 bases, and the junction held 7 bases outside the gene matches. CDR3 sequence reads: CASSYGTGGWNEQFF. In nucleotides, the CDR3 is TGTGCCAGCAGTTACGGAACAGGGGGATGGAATGAGCAGTTCTTC.

This clonotype appeared many times. V gene TRBV5-1 combines with J gene TRBJ2-3; 11 nucleotides align to TRBD2. V lost 4 bases and J lost 5; bases outside the gene matches: 12. The CDR3 is 17 amino acids. Germline V gene data show CDR1 as SGHRS and CDR2 as YFSETQ. CDR3 loop: CASSPGLAGPQVDTQYF. The CDR3 bases are TGCGCCAGCAGCCCCGGACTAGCGGGCCCGCAGGTAGATACGCAGTATTTT.

This clonotype was detected ten times or more. This chain links TRBV28 with TRBJ2-7; D ambiguous. The germline V and J ends were trimmed by 7 bases and 3 bases, with 16 bases remaining between them. The CDR3 totals 14 residues. Germline-derived CDR1 and CDR2 are MDHEN and SYDVKM. The CDR3 bases are TGTGCCAGCACGCCTGGTGGCGGAAACTACGAGCAGTACTTC. Protein sequence: CASTPGGGNYEQYF.

This clonotype occurred a few times. The chain joins TRBV9 to TRBJ2-3; TRBD2 matches at 7 bases. The CDR3 sequence is 18 residues long. Germline V CDR1 and CDR2: SGDLS, YYNGEE. V was pared by 0 bases and J by 7 bases, with 17 bases of the junction left unmatched. DNA of the CDR3: TGTGCCAGCAGCGTAGATCCTTTTGCGGGAGCCGGCGTTAATACGCAGTATTTT. Translation: CASSVDPFAGAGVNTQYF.

V gene TRBV11-3 combines with J gene TRBJ2-1; D not resolved. CDR3 length: 13 amino acids. V gave up 3 bases and J gave up 1 base, with 4 bases separating them. Germline assignment: CDR1 SGHNT and CDR2 YENEEA. The CDR3 region has the DNA TGTGCCAGCAGCTTCTTGTCCTACAATGAGCAGTTCTTC. Its translation: CASSFLSYNEQFF.

This clonotype was recorded many times. The chain links TRBV2 to TRBJ2-1; 11 bases are a match to TRBD2. The CDR3 sequence is 13 residues long. Losses at the gene ends were 4 bases for V and 8 bases for J; bases not matched to a gene: 1. CDR1 SNHLY and CDR2 FYNNEI come from the germline V gene. CDR3: CASSVLAGDEQFF. CDR3 DNA sequence: TGTGCCAGCAGTGTACTAGCGGGAGATGAGCAGTTCTTC.

This clonotype was observed many times. The rearrangement links TRBV3-1 to TRBJ2-7; 13 bases are shared with TRBD2. This CDR3 is built from 17 residues. With V trimmed by 5 bases and J by 3 bases, 10 bases remained unmatched. CDR1 is LGHDT and CDR2 is YNNKEL in the germline V gene (reference sequence). The CDR3 DNA follows: TGTGCCAGCAGCGATCAGAAGACTAGCGGGAGGTTCTACGAGCAGTACTTC. Protein: CASSDQKTSGRFYEQYF.

Of note for this clonotype: Germline is not matched at one junction end, which may reflect a read error. This rearrangement joins TRBV7-7 to TRBJ2-2; TRBD1 matches at 7 bases. This CDR3 is built from 14 residues. CDR1 and CDR2 from the germline V gene are SSHAT and FNYEAQ (reference sequence). This CDR3 reads CASSWDSGTGELFF. The CDR3 bases are TGTGCTAGCAGCTGGGACAGTGGTACCGGGGAGCTGTTTTTT.

This clonotype was seen a few times. The rearrangement links TRBV7-2 to TRBJ2-5; 7 nucleotides align to TRBD2. Germline V CDR1 and CDR2: SGHTA, FQGNSA. The junction had 8 bases not matched to a gene; V was cut back by 4 bases and J by 0 bases. The CDR3 covers 16 residues. The DNA of the CDR3 is TGTGCCAGCAGCTCCAGGCAGGGACTACACCAAGAGACCCAGTACTTC. Translation: CASSSRQGLHQETQYF.

This clonotype was counted a few times. The chain has TRBV7-2 and TRBJ1-3; D is perhaps TRBD1 (5 bases). This CDR3 contains 15 residues. The germline CDR1 and CDR2 sequences are SGHTA and FQGNSA. Trimming pared 1 base from V and 0 bases from J, leaving 7 bases between. In nucleotides, the CDR3 is TGTGCCAGCAGCTTAGGACAGAACTCTGGAAACACCATATATTTT. The encoded protein is CASSLGQNSGNTIYF.

This clonotype was found many times. This chain connects TRBV7-2 to TRBJ2-7; 8 bases map to TRBD2. The CDR3 is 15 amino acids. The germline CDR1 and CDR2 sequences are SGHTA and FQGNSA. Trimming took 4 bases from V and 2 from J; bases not matched to a gene: 7. In DNA form, the CDR3 reads TGTGCCAGCAGCTCATACAGCGGGGGTACCTACGAGCAGTACTTC. It codes for CASSSYSGGTYEQYF.

This clonotype was picked up many times. The chain employs TRBV12-3 or TRBV12-4 and TRBJ2-1, with D possibly matching TRBD2 (6 bases). The CDR3 length is 16 residues. Trimming removed 3 bases from V and 12 bases from J, with 24 bases in between. CDR3 amino acids: CASSFWGLHILGGQFF. The CDR3 DNA follows: TGTGCCAGCAGTTTCTGGGGACTCCACATACTAGGAGGGCAGTTCTTC.

The J gene is TRBJ2-2, the V gene TRBV20-1; 9 bases agree with TRBD2. V dropped 4 bases and J dropped 0; count of bases not matched to a gene: 6. The CDR3 has 16 residues. Germline values: CDR1 DFQATT, CDR2 SNEGSKA (reference sequence). The DNA of the CDR3 is TGCAGTGCTACCGGACTAGCGAATACGAACACCGGGGAGCTGTTTTTT. Translated: CSATGLANTNTGELFF.

The table lists this clonotype with many counts. At one end, the junction sequence differs from germline, possibly due to a read error. The chain has TRBV5-1 and TRBJ2-7; D remains ambiguous. The CDR3 extends over 11 amino acids. Germline lookup yields CDR1 SGHRS and CDR2 YFSETQ. The CDR3 DNA reads TGTGCCAGCTCCACAGACTACGAGCAGTACTTC. Translated: CASSTDYEQYF.

In this sample, this clonotype turned up many times. The rearrangement joins TRBV12-3 or TRBV12-4 to TRBJ2-1; 13 nucleotides line up with TRBD2. The CDR3 has 17 amino acids. Trimming took 4 bases from V and 6 from J; bases not matched to a gene: 9. The chain's CDR3 is CASSSVPTSGRLNEQFF. DNA of the CDR3: TGTGCCAGCAGTTCCGTACCGACTAGCGGGAGGCTCAATGAGCAGTTCTTC.

This clonotype was counted at least ten times. The chain has TRBV5-1 and TRBJ2-7, with D tentatively TRBD2 (6 bases). This CDR3 comprises 13 residues. The germline gives CDR1 SGHRS, CDR2 YFSETQ. The ends were cut back, 4 bases at V and 4 bases at J, with 12 bases in the middle. CDR3 DNA: TGCGCCAGCAGCCCCGGGACTTTATACGAGCAGTACTTC. Translated: CASSPGTLYEQYF.

In this sample, this clonotype turned up many times. V usage is TRBV20-1 and J usage is TRBJ2-1, with 12 bases fitting TRBD2. This CDR3 is built from 16 residues. Germline V gene lookup returns CDR1 DFQATT and CDR2 SNEGSKA (reference sequence). The J segment lost 2 bases and the V segment lost 0 bases, leaving 2 bases of the junction unmatched. This chain's CDR3 is CSARDRTSGAYNEQFF. The CDR3 bases are TGCAGTGCTAGAGATAGGACTAGCGGGGCCTACAATGAGCAGTTCTTC.

The V gene is TRBV19, the J gene TRBJ2-7, with a weak D call TRBD2 (5 bases). The germline V gene encodes CDR1 LNHDA and CDR2 SQIVND (reference sequence). V lost 4 bases and J 6 bases, leaving 16 bases between the germline ends. This CDR3 contains 14 residues. The CDR3 protein is CASSTLGVLSEQYF. CDR3 DNA sequence: TGTGCCAGTAGTACGCTCGGGGTTCTCTCCGAGCAGTACTTC.

This clonotype has at least ten counts. V and J are TRBV30 and TRBJ2-1; D is undetermined. The CDR3 sequence is 15 residues long. The germline V gene encodes CDR1 GTSNPN and CDR2 SVGIG (reference sequence). V was pared by 1 base and J by 1 base, with 11 bases between. In DNA, the CDR3 is TGTGCCTGGAGTGGTATGGGAAGGTCCTACAATGAGCAGTTCTTC. It yields the protein CAWSGMGRSYNEQFF.

V is TRBV12-5 and J is TRBJ2-7, with 8 bases that match TRBD1. This CDR3 region has 17 residues. Per germline, CDR1 LGHNT and CDR2 FRNRAP. The V gene end was trimmed by 2 bases and the J gene end by 5 bases; junction bases not matched to a gene: 14. CDR3 DNA: TGTGCTAGTGGTTTGCCCACTCCCTGGACAGGGTTGAACGAGCAGTACTTC. This gives the protein CASGLPTPWTGLNEQYF. The full variable domain, completed using reference TRBV12-5 and TRBJ2-7, is DARVTQTPRHKVTEMGQEVTMRCQPILGHNTVFWYRQTMMQGLELLAYFRNRAPLDDSGMPKDRFSAEMPDATLATLKIQPSEPRDSAVYFCASGLPTPWTGLNEQYFGPGTRLTVT.

This clonotype was seen many times. V gene TRBV29-1 combines with J gene TRBJ2-5; 7 positions match TRBD1. Germline-derived CDR1 and CDR2 are SQVTM and ANQGSEA. This CDR3 region has 11 residues. The V gene end was trimmed by 6 bases and the J gene end by 2 bases; junction bases not matched to a gene: 0. CDR3 sequence: CSVGQQETQYF. As DNA, the CDR3 is TGCAGCGTGGGACAGCAAGAGACCCAGTACTTC.

The table lists this clonotype with a few counts. The chain has TRBV6-5 and TRBJ2-5; D remains ambiguous. V lost 2 bases and J lost 5, with 18 bases in between. CDR1 is MNHEY and CDR2 is SVGAGI in the germline V gene. CDR3 length: 16 amino acids. The CDR3: CASSYRHPTRAETQYF. The CDR3 DNA follows: TGTGCCAGCAGTTACAGGCATCCCACGCGTGCCGAGACCCAGTACTTC.